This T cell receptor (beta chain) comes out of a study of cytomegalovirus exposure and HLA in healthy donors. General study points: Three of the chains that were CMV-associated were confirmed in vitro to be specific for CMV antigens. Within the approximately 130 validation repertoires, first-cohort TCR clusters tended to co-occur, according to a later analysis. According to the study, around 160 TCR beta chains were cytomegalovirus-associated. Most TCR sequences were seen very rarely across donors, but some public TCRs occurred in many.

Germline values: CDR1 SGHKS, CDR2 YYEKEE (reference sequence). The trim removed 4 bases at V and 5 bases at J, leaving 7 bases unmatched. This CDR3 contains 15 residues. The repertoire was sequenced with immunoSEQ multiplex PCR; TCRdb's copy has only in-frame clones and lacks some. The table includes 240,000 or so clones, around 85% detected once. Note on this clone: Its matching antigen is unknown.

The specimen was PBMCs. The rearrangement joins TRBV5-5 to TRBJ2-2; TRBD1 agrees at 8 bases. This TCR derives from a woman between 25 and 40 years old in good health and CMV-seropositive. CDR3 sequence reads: CASSQGRQGTGELFF. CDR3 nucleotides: TGTGCCAGCAGCCAAGGGCGACAGGGGACCGGGGAGCTGTTTTTT.